This T cell receptor beta chain was observed in a study of CD8+ T cells in alopecia areata. The overall study: A 6-month off-drug phase came after tofacitinib, which had lasted 6 to 18 months. Severity scores in treated patients reflected the percentage of scalp affected. General study points: Lesional scalp displayed greater clonality than normal scalp, most notably in alopecia totalis/universalis.

Per germline, CDR1 SGHAT and CDR2 FQNNGV. This CDR3 is 17 amino acids long. V lost 1 base and J 1 base, leaving 11 bases between the germline ends. Treatment described: oral pan-JAK inhibitor, 5-10 mg twice daily. Researchers took lesional scalp punch biopsies and peripheral blood from people who were alopecia areata patients. This clone was recorded only once. Its specificity is unknown. Extracted RNA was reverse transcribed into cDNA, the sequencing template. Data came from immunoSEQ multiplex PCR; TCRdb stores just in-frame clones and leaves some out. The table includes 210,000 or so clones, just over 65% detected once.

The clonotype comes from a human donor with alopecia areata. The sample in question was CD4+ T cells sorted from blood, obtained around week 46, from a patient treated with tofacitinib. This chain uses TRBV11-2 with TRBJ2-6, with unresolved D. CDR3 bases: TGTGCCAGCAGCTTAGTCCTCGGCAAATCTGGGGCCAACGTCCTGACTTTC. Translating gives CASSLVLGKSGANVLTF.